The subject of this entry is one TCR beta chain. The antigen is unknown. V was clipped by 8 bases and J by 4 bases, with 14 bases between them. Germline CDR1 reads MNHEY; CDR2 reads SMNVEV (reference sequence). This CDR3 comprises 14 residues. The data derive from a study of shared clonotypes between healthy human individuals. Study background: Donors had three CD4 naive, three CD4 memory, two CD8 naive and one CD8 memory plate apiece.

It was CD45RO-negative cells, positively selected for CCR7, that made up naive CD8 cells, with terminally differentiated effector memory CD45RA+ cells excluded. Broader study findings: Sequencing depth was a factor that was expected to affect clonotype sharing among donors.

Produced via immunoSEQ multiplex PCR; TCRdb's table is partial and in-frame only. The sample has hundreds of thousands of clones; 90% to 95% are singletons. The chain joins TRBV27 to TRBJ2-2, with D unclear. This clonotype was sampled from a woman aged 30 to 39 in good health. The sample comprised naive CD8+ T cells sorted from blood. The chain's CDR3 is CASRRVLGTGELFF. CDR3 nucleotide sequence: TGTGCCAGCCGACGCGTTTTGGGCACCGGGGAGCTGTTTTTT.